Given below is one T cell receptor (beta chain) in context. Its antigen remains unidentified. The record has no base qualities; no much larger clone is one base away. Genomic DNA was extracted from sorted cells for sequencing of the TCRbeta CDR3 region. TCRbeta CDR3 regions were sequenced using the immunoSEQ Assay. TCRdb retrieved this table from immuneACCESS and kept in-frame rearrangements only. Not all clones are present; in checked studies, unresolved V genes account for under half, and no reason is known for the remainder. Present in this sample are thousands of clones, 68% of which were seen just once. Roughly a third of the sample comes from the top ten. Patients with autoimmune disease history or receiving systemic immunosuppression were excluded from the trial. Peripheral blood for TCR sequencing was collected from all dose cohorts at baseline, on cycle 4 day 1, and on cycle 7 day 1. Samples came from an open-label, multicenter, first-in-human phase I dose-escalation trial of ivuxolimab. Adults with locally advanced or metastatic head and neck squamous cell, hepatocellular, melanoma or renal cell carcinoma were enrolled in the trial. Before TCR sequencing, CD4+ and CD8+ T cells were separately sorted from peripheral blood.

The data are from a study of OX40 agonist ivuxolimab in advanced cancers. Regarding the research as a whole: Ivuxolimab was a fully human IgG2 agonistic monoclonal antibody targeting the costimulatory receptor OX40 (CD134). In the dose-escalation cohort, 70% to 85% of patients were male, and the mean age was 60 years with a range of roughly 20 to 85. Intravenous ivuxolimab was administered to patients every 2 weeks at six dose levels: 0.01, 0.1, 0.3, 1.5, 3 and 10 mg/kg. Partial responses were achieved by three dose-escalation patients, of whom one had hepatocellular carcinoma and two had cutaneous melanoma. The paper covers the monotherapy dose-escalation part of the phase I ivuxolimab trial, which included N = 52 patients. Of the roughly 54 patients in dose escalation, 19 had hepatocellular carcinoma, about 15 had melanoma, 9 had renal cell carcinoma and 9 had head and neck cancer. The purpose of peripheral TCRbeta sequencing was to test whether ivuxolimab changed TCR sequence diversity and led to clonal T-cell expansion. Prior anti-PD-1, anti-PD-L1 or anti-CTLA-4 therapy was permitted, and checkpoint inhibitors had been received by more than 35% of dose-escalation patients. The investigation overall reported the following: Low levels of normalized T-cell clonal expansion were also seen in some patients who did not respond. Clonal expansion of both CD4+ and CD8+ blood T cells was observed from baseline to week 6 at doses 0.1 to 3.0 mg/kg. Antigen specificity was not determined for the clonally expanded peripheral T cells. On average, CD8+ T cells showed more expanded clones than CD4+ T cells after ivuxolimab. In the 0.1-3.0 mg/kg groups, partial responders were among the patients with the lowest normalized peripheral clonal expansion, particularly in CD8+ T cells.

This clonotype was obtained from an adult with an advanced solid tumor such as melanoma, head and neck, liver or kidney cancer. This specimen consisted of CD4+ or CD8+ T cells sorted from blood, obtained in a trial of the OX40 agonist ivuxolimab.

The nucleotide sequence is given as TGCGCCAGCAGCGCCTTAGGTCCGGGACTAGCGGGAGGAGGCTACGAGCAGTACTTC. The encoded protein is CASSALGPGLAGGGYEQYF. In this chain, TRBV4-1 is recombined with TRBJ2-7; 15 middle bases align to TRBD2. The germline V gene yields MGHRA for CDR1 and YSYEKL for CDR2. The CDR3 goes from the cysteine to the phenylalanine over 19 residues. The kept DNA is CDR3 alone, 57 bases in frame from the first base. The junction shows trimming of 5 bases on V and 3 bases on J, and the gene matches do not reach 14 bases of it.